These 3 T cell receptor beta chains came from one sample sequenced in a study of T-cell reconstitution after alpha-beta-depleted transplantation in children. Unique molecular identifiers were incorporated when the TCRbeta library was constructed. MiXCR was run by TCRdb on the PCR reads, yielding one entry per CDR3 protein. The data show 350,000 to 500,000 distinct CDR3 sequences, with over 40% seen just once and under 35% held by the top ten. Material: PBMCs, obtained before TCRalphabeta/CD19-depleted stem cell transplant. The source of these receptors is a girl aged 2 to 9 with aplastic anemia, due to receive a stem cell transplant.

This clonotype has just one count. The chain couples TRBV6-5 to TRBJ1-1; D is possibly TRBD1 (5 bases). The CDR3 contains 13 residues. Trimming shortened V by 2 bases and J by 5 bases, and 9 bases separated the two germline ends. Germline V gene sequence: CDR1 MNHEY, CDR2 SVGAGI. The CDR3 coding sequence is TGTGCCAGCAGTTACGCTCGGGGGACTGAAGCTTTCTTT. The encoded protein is CASSYARGTEAFF.

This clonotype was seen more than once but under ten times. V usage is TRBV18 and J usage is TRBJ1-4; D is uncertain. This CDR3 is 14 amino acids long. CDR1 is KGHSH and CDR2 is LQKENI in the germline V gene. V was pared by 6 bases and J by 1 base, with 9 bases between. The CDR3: CASSEGRTNEKLFF. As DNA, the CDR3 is TGTGCCAGCTCGGAAGGGAGAACTAATGAAAAACTGTTTTTT.

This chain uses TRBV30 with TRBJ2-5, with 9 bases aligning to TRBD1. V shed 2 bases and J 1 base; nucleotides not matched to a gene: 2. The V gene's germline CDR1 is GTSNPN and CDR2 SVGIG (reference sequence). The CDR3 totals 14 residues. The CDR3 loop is CAWSRTGAQETQYF. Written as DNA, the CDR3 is TGTGCCTGGAGTCGGACAGGGGCCCAAGAGACCCAGTACTTC.